This is a list of T cell receptor beta chains from one sample in a study of cytomegalovirus exposure and HLA in healthy donors. Clones were sequenced by immunoSEQ multiplex PCR, and TCRdb holds only the in-frame ones, with some missing. The table has fewer than 250,000 clones, around 87% seen once. Sequenced: PBMCs. The source of these receptors is a woman under 30 in good health and CMV-seropositive. CDR3s include the opening cysteine and the closing phenylalanine or tryptophan. The D gene is left open where the match is weak. Where a row states a size, it is once, few, many or the class of an expanded clone; other rows omit it.

>.|TRBJ2-3|few|TRBV9
CASSPHSGTPADTQYF
TGTGCCAGCAGCCCACATTCCGGGACTCCTGCAGATACGCAGTATTTT
>TRBD2|TRBJ2-7|.|TRBV10-1
CASSATSGDAYEQYF
TGCGCCAGCAGCGCGACTAGCGGGGACGCCTACGAGCAGTACTTC
>TRBD1|TRBJ1-5|.|TRBV25-1
CASSDGQGISNQPQHF
TGTGCCAGCAGTGATGGACAGGGGATAAGCAATCAGCCCCAGCATTTT
>TRBD2|TRBJ2-7|.|TRBV27
CASSVSGRSYEQYF
TGTGCCAGCAGTGTTAGCGGGAGGTCTTACGAGCAGTACTTC
>TRBD2|TRBJ2-1|.|TRBV27
CASSLTVTSRNNEQFF
TGTGCCAGCAGTTTAACCGTGACTAGCAGAAACAATGAGCAGTTCTTC
>.|TRBJ1-2|.|TRBV30
CAWSMDIPNYGYTF
TGTGCCTGGAGTATGGACATCCCGAACTATGGCTACACCTTC
>TRBD1|TRBJ2-7|.|TRBV5-5
CASRPTGGPYEQYF
TGTGCCAGCAGGCCGACAGGGGGTCCCTACGAGCAGTACTTC
>TRBD2|TRBJ2-3|.|TRBV27
CASSHRRLAGGTDTQYF
TGTGCCAGCAGCCACAGGAGACTAGCGGGAGGGACAGATACGCAGTATTTT
>TRBD1|TRBJ2-3|.|TRBV5-1
CASGTGLGTDTQYF
TGCGCCAGCGGGACAGGGTTGGGCACAGATACGCAGTATTTT
>.|TRBJ2-7|.|TRBV5-4
CASSPRGDRYEQYF
TGTGCCAGCAGCCCGCGCGGGGATCGCTACGAGCAGTACTTC
>.|TRBJ2-5|once|TRBV6-1
CASSRDTYSETQYF
TGTGCCAGCAGTCGGGACACCTACTCCGAGACCCAGTACTTC
>.|TRBJ1-5|.|TRBV2
CASSAFTGPNQPQHF
TGTGCCAGCAGTGCCTTCACAGGGCCCAATCAGCCCCAGCATTTT
>.|TRBJ2-7|.|TRBV6-5
CASSYGEEQYF
TGTGCCAGCAGTTACGGAGAAGAGCAGTACTTC
>TRBD1|TRBJ2-3|.|TRBV27
CASSLPRTGGIADTQYF
TGTGCCAGCAGTTTGCCCCGGACAGGGGGCATAGCAGATACGCAGTATTTT
>.|TRBJ2-6|.|TRBV4-2
CASSQDPVDSGANVLTF
TGTGCCAGCAGCCAAGATCCGGTCGACTCTGGGGCCAACGTCCTGACTTTC
>.|TRBJ1-1|.|TRBV28
CASSSQRAGDTEAFF
TGTGCCAGCAGTTCCCAAAGGGCAGGGGACACTGAAGCTTTCTTT
>.|TRBJ2-1|once|TRBV9
CASSALLGAGAGDEQFF
TGTGCCAGCAGCGCCCTATTGGGCGCGGGGGCGGGGGATGAGCAGTTCTTC
>.|TRBJ2-1|.|TRBV2
CASSEVKMSIQVDEQFF
TGTGCCAGCAGTGAAGTCAAGATGAGTATTCAGGTCGATGAGCAGTTCTTC
>.|TRBJ1-2|.|TRBV28
CASSITESYGYTF
TGTGCCAGCAGTATAACAGAATCCTATGGCTACACCTTC
>.|TRBJ2-4|.|TRBV27
CASSLSSSINIQYF
TGTGCCAGCAGTTTATCCTCTAGCATAAACATTCAGTACTTC
>TRBD2|TRBJ2-5|.|TRBV11-2
CASTSSGQETQYF
TGTGCCAGCACCTCTAGCGGGCAAGAGACCCAGTACTTC
>TRBD2|TRBJ2-1|.|TRBV27
CASTPGGGWNEQFF
TGTGCCAGCACCCCGGGGGGGGGCTGGAATGAGCAGTTCTTC
>.|TRBJ2-7|.|TRBV4-2
CASSQGFLAGYEQYF
TGTGCCAGCAGCCAGGGTTTTCTCGCGGGGTACGAGCAGTACTTC
>TRBD1|TRBJ1-5|.|TRBV4-1
CASSQDSGQGAQPQHF
TGCGCCAGCAGCCAGGATTCGGGACAGGGAGCTCAGCCCCAGCATTTT
>.|TRBJ1-2|.|TRBV28
CAIEGGGRKYGYTF
TGTGCCATCGAAGGGGGGGGGCGAAAGTATGGCTACACCTTC
>.|TRBJ1-1|few|TRBV15
CATSRAQGFEAFF
TGTGCCACCAGCAGAGCCCAGGGGTTTGAAGCTTTCTTT
>.|TRBJ2-3|.|TRBV10-1
CASCGTGFSSSTDTQYF
TGCGCCAGCTGCGGTACGGGGTTTTCATCTAGCACAGATACGCAGTATTTT
>TRBD2|TRBJ2-3|.|TRBV27
CASRLSPTAPGLAGGGTDTQYF
TGTGCCAGCAGACTTTCCCCGACCGCCCCGGGACTAGCGGGAGGAGGCACAGATACGCAGTATTTT
>.|TRBJ1-2|few|TRBV20-1
CSASTFYGYTF
TGCAGTGCTAGTACATTCTATGGCTACACCTTC
>.|TRBJ2-2|.|TRBV6-6
CASSYIWGGNTGELFF
TGTGCCAGCAGTTATATTTGGGGGGGCAACACCGGGGAGCTGTTTTTT
>.|TRBJ1-2|.|TRBV27
CASSFKTGSNYGYTF
TGTGCCAGCAGTTTTAAAACAGGGAGTAACTATGGCTACACCTTC
>.|TRBJ2-7|.|TRBV28
CASKLATSYEQYF
TGTGCCAGCAAACTAGCTACCTCCTACGAGCAGTACTTC
>.|TRBJ2-3|.|TRBV28
CASSPPARDTQYF
TGTGCCAGCAGTCCCCCCGCGAGAGATACGCAGTATTTT
>.|TRBJ1-2|few|TRBV4-1
CASSQGGNYGYTF
TGCGCCAGCAGCCAAGGGGGCAACTATGGCTACACCTTC
>.|TRBJ1-2|few|TRBV7-9
CATPRSLQDYGYTF
TGTGCCACGCCTCGGTCCCTGCAGGACTATGGCTACACCTTC
>.|TRBJ1-2|.|TRBV15
CATSRETDPRDYGYTF
TGTGCCACCAGCAGAGAAACAGATCCGCGGGACTATGGCTACACCTTC
>TRBD2|TRBJ2-5|.|TRBV27
CASRRLAGEETQYF
TGTGCCAGCAGGCGACTAGCGGGTGAAGAGACCCAGTACTTC
>.|TRBJ2-7|.|TRBV13
CASSPAPRSYEQYF
TGTGCCAGCAGCCCAGCCCCAAGGAGCTACGAGCAGTACTTC
>TRBD1|TRBJ2-5|.|TRBV28
CASRARTGAKTQYF
TGTGCCAGCAGGGCCAGGACAGGGGCAAAGACCCAGTACTTC
>TRBD2|TRBJ2-1|.|TRBV27
CASSLYLAGANEQFF
TGTGCCAGCAGTTTATATTTGGCGGGAGCCAATGAGCAGTTCTTC
>TRBD1|TRBJ2-3|.|TRBV10-1
CASSLGQGNTDTQYF
TGCGCCAGCAGCCTAGGACAGGGAAACACAGATACGCAGTATTTT
>.|TRBJ1-1|.|TRBV6-5
CASMAGWSTEAFF
TGTGCCAGCATGGCAGGGTGGAGCACTGAAGCTTTCTTT
>.|TRBJ1-2|.|TRBV7-9
CASSPPGAETNYGYTF
TGTGCCAGCAGCCCCCCTGGGGCGGAGACTAACTATGGCTACACCTTC
>.|TRBJ2-3|.|TRBV18
CASSIGSTGTDTQYF
TGTGCCAGCTCAATTGGTAGTACTGGCACAGATACGCAGTATTTT
>.|TRBJ2-4|.|TRBV5-6
CASSLAGGWDIQYF
TGTGCCAGCAGCTTGGCGGGGGGCTGGGACATTCAGTACTTC
>TRBD2|TRBJ2-4|.|TRBV5-6
CASSWTSGANLQYF
TGTGCCAGCAGCTGGACTAGCGGGGCCAACCTTCAGTACTTC
>.|TRBJ2-5|.|TRBV27
CASSFALAAPETQYF
TGTGCCAGCAGTTTTGCACTAGCAGCCCCAGAGACCCAGTACTTC
>.|TRBJ2-1|.|TRBV5-1
CASSLAVHKTAYNEQFF
TGCGCCAGCAGCTTGGCCGTTCACAAAACAGCCTACAATGAGCAGTTCTTC
>.|TRBJ2-7|.|TRBV6-1
CASSEGTPTYEQYF
TGTGCCAGCAGTGAGGGGACACCTACCTACGAGCAGTACTTC
>.|TRBJ2-2|.|TRBV9
CASSETPSGELFF
TGTGCCAGCAGCGAAACTCCCTCCGGGGAGCTGTTTTTT
>.|TRBJ2-1|.|TRBV28
CASSLSLAPNEQFF
TGTGCCAGCAGTTTATCGCTAGCCCCCAATGAGCAGTTCTTC
>.|TRBJ2-1|.|TRBV7-8
CASSLLLQVLYNEQFF
TGTGCCAGCAGCTTATTATTACAGGTTCTCTACAATGAGCAGTTCTTC
>.|TRBJ2-5|.|TRBV19
CASSMGLSGQETQYF
TGTGCCAGTAGTATGGGGCTGAGCGGGCAAGAGACCCAGTACTTC
>TRBD2|TRBJ2-1|.|TRBV4-1
CASTPGLFYNEQFF
TGCGCCAGCACCCCGGGACTATTCTACAATGAGCAGTTCTTC
>.|TRBJ1-2|.|TRBV28
CASSFVSRGETNYGYTF
TGTGCCAGCAGTTTCGTCTCCCGGGGGGAAACTAACTATGGCTACACCTTC